The 5 T cell receptor beta chains listed next were all sequenced from one sample in a study of T cell responses to AZD1222 COVID-19 vaccine. Here immunoSEQ multiplex PCR was the method, and the copy in TCRdb shows in-frame clones only, minus some. The sample holds approximately 120,000 clones; roughly 88% are singletons and the top ten take 4.4%. The sample here was peripheral blood, taken on day 0 of MenACWY control vaccination. These receptors were collected from an adult in good health.

The chain uses TRBV14 and TRBJ2-7; TRBD1 agrees at 10 bases. J gave up 4 bases and V 6 bases, and 6 bases lay outside the gene matches. The CDR3 loop spans 14 amino acids. CDR1 and CDR2 from the germline V gene are SGHDN and FVKESK. CDR3 in DNA: TGTGCCAGCAGTGACAGGGGGCCCCTTTACGAGCAGTACGTC. Residues: CASSDRGPLYEQYV.

This clone was seen only once. The rearrangement uses TRBV24-1 and TRBJ2-1; TRBD2 aligns across 9 bases. V lost 6 bases to trimming and J lost 4 bases; unmatched junction nucleotides: 9. CDR3 length: 16 residues. Per the germline V gene, CDR1 is KGHDR and CDR2 is SFDVKD. CDR3 DNA sequence: TGTGCCACCAGTAGATTTAGCGGGAGCGGTTACAATGAGCAGTTCTTC. It codes for CATSRFSGSGYNEQFF.

The chain uses TRBV5-4 and TRBJ2-7; 7 bases line up with TRBD2. The V gene end was trimmed by 5 bases and the J gene end by 2 bases; junction bases not matched to a gene: 7. CDR1 SGHNT and CDR2 YYREEE come from the germline V gene (reference sequence). The CDR3 has 14 residues. CDR3 DNA sequence: TGTGCCAGCAGAAAGTCTAGCGGAACCTACGAGCAGTACTTC. This encodes CASRKSSGTYEQYF.

This clone was observed a few times. The V and J genes are TRBV5-4 and TRBJ1-2, with a possible D match to TRBD1 (5 bases). The ends were cut back, 5 bases at V and 2 bases at J, with 7 bases in the middle. The CDR3 consists of 12 residues. CDR1 SGHNT and CDR2 YYREEE come from the germline V gene (reference sequence). The DNA for the CDR3 is TGTGCCAGCAGGGGGCCGAACTATGGCTACACCTTC. This encodes CASRGPNYGYTF. Based on the CDR3 plus reference TRBV5-4 and TRBJ1-2, the full variable domain is ETGVTQSPTHLIKTRGQQVTLRCSSQSGHNTVSWYQQALGQGPQFIFQYYREEENGRGNFPPRFSGLQFPNYSSELNVNALELDDSALYLCASRGPNYGYTFGSGTRLTVV.

The chain uses TRBV7-2 and TRBJ2-7; 9 bases map to TRBD2. The CDR3 consists of 19 residues. Looked up from germline, CDR1 is SGHTA and CDR2 is FQGNSA. With V trimmed by 0 bases and J by 0 bases, 12 bases remained unmatched. CDR3 nucleotides: TGTGCCAGCAGCTTAGCGCTGAAGAGTAGCGGGAGTATCTCCTACGAGCAGTACTTC. It translates to CASSLALKSSGSISYEQYF.